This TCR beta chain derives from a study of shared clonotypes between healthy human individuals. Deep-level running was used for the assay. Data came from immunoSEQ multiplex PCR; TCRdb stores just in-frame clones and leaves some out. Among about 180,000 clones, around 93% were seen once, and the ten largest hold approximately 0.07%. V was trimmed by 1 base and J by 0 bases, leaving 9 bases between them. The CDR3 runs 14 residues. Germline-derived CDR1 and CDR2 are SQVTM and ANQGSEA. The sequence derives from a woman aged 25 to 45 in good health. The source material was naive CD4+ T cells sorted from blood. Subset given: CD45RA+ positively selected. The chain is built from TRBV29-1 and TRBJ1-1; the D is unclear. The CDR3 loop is CSVEGVWVNTEAFF. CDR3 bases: TGCAGCGTTGAAGGGGTGTGGGTGAACACTGAAGCTTTCTTT.